This T cell receptor beta chain was captured in a study of blood T cell repertoires in COVID-19. For the study at large: The study counted Cohort 3 donors as recovered given two negative PCRs, clearance, or symptom resolution. Donors in the United States, Italy and Spain gave samples during acute or convalescent COVID-19. Sources were T cells, B-cell-depleted T cells, or PBMCs; the material itself was cDNA or gDNA.

Libraries were prepared by immunoSEQ multiplex PCR; TCRdb keeps only in-frame clonotypes and omits some of them. Of more than 300,000 clones listed, around 87% are singletons. Recruitment covered some 25 US areas and drew participants whose ages spanned roughly 18 to 89 years. After removal of 2 bases from V and 2 bases from J, the junction contained 7 bases not matched to a gene. The germline CDR1 and CDR2 sequences are LGHDT and YNNKEL (reference sequence). This CDR3 has 16 residues. The clonotype was recovered from a man aged 40-49 years in a cohort exposed to, infected with or recovered from COVID-19 (not recorded which). This sequence joins TRBV3-1 (or the pseudogene TRBV3-2) and TRBJ2-3; 7 bases map to TRBD2. The source material was PBMCs or T cells enriched from blood (not recorded which). CDR3 DNA: TGTGCCAGCAGCCAAATGTACACTAGCGTCACAGATACGCAGTATTTT. Translation gives CASSQMYTSVTDTQYF.